A single sample is the source of the 13 T cell receptor beta chains below, sequenced in a study of T-cell reconstitution after alpha-beta-depleted transplantation in children. Unique molecular identifiers were built into the TCRbeta library. TCRdb called the PCR reads again in MiXCR, with one record for every CDR3 protein. This repertoire shows about 110,000 distinct CDR3 sequences, 5% to 7% found once; its top ten account for roughly 23%. The source was PBMCs, mostly from graft donor cells, collected 360 days after TCRalphabeta/CD19-depleted stem cell transplant. Receptors were obtained from a male patient between 2 and 10 years old who had a stem cell transplant for acute lymphoblastic leukemia, so the T cells may come from the graft donor.

This chain connects TRBV28 to TRBJ1-5; no clear D. The CDR3 contains 17 residues. Germline lookup yields CDR1 MDHEN and CDR2 SYDVKM. Trimming stripped 7 bases from V and 7 bases from J, with 26 bases between. The CDR3 region is CASTRPRSRTISQPQHF. The CDR3 DNA reads as TGTGCCAGCACCCGACCCAGGTCCCGTACGATATCCCAGCCCCAGCATTTT.

This clonotype was counted at least ten times. The rearrangement uses TRBV24-1 and TRBJ2-3, with D perhaps TRBD2 (6 bases). This CDR3 comprises 15 residues. Germline CDR1 KGHDR, CDR2 SFDVKD. The ends were cut back, 0 bases at V and 0 bases at J, with 6 bases in the middle. CDR3 coding DNA: TGTGCCACCAGTGATTTGACTAGCAGCACAGATACGCAGTATTTT. It is translated as CATSDLTSSTDTQYF.

This clonotype was found a few times. J is TRBJ2-5 and V is TRBV9; 11 positions match TRBD1. The CDR3 totals 15 residues. The V and J ends lost 4 bases and 2 bases, in that order; junction bases with no gene match: 4. Looked up from germline, CDR1 is SGDLS and CDR2 is YYNGEE. CDR3 sequence reads: CASSPGTGGQETQYF. CDR3 bases: TGTGCCAGCAGCCCCGGGACAGGGGGACAAGAGACCCAGTACTTC.

This clonotype appeared many times. The chain links TRBV11-2 to TRBJ2-3; 7 bases fit TRBD2. Losses at the gene ends were 2 bases for V and 0 bases for J; bases not matched to a gene: 2. Germline V CDR1 and CDR2: SGHAT, FQNNGV. This CDR3 has 15 amino acids. The CDR3 here is CASSLWTSSTDTQYF. CDR3 in DNA: TGTGCCAGCAGCTTATGGACTAGTAGCACAGATACGCAGTATTTT.

This clonotype rates as large. V and J are TRBV7-9 and TRBJ2-3; D is unresolved. Germline V lookup: CDR1 SEHNR, CDR2 FQNEAQ (reference sequence). Deletions cut 3 bases from V and 2 bases from J, with 9 bases between. The CDR3 is made up of 14 amino acids. DNA of the CDR3: TGTGCCAGCAGCTTGGCAGATACCACAGATACGCAGTATTTT. Encoded protein: CASSLADTTDTQYF.

This clonotype was recorded a few times. The rearrangement uses TRBV4-1 and TRBJ2-2; D might be TRBD2 (6 bases). Trimming left V 6 bases short and J 5 bases short, with 10 bases between. The CDR3 contains 13 residues. In germline, CDR1 is MGHRA, CDR2 YSYEKL. For the CDR3, the DNA is TGCGCCAGCAGTTGGGCGGGGACCGGGGAGCTGTTTTTT. This codes for CASSWAGTGELFF.

The chain is built from TRBV6-5 and TRBJ2-1; 8 bases align to TRBD2. The CDR3 is 16 residues long. Looked up from germline, CDR1 is MNHEY and CDR2 is SVGAGI. V dropped 5 bases and J dropped 4; count of bases not matched to a gene: 10. The CDR3 DNA reads as TGTGCCAGCAGTCCTCGACTAGCGCGGGGTTACAATGAGCAGTTCTTC. This encodes CASSPRLARGYNEQFF.

There are many counts of this clonotype. V is TRBV4-3 and J is TRBJ1-2; D possibly corresponds to TRBD1 (5 bases). The CDR3 spans 14 residues. Trimming removed 8 bases from V and 4 bases from J, with 17 bases in between. In germline, CDR1 is LGHNA, CDR2 YSLEER. For the CDR3, the DNA is TGCGCCAGCGGTGCCTGGGGGAGGGGCTATGGCTACACCTTC. This codes for CASGAWGRGYGYTF.

In this sample, this clonotype turned up many times. As DNA, the CDR3 is TGTGCCAGCAGTCCGTCAACGGACATACTGAACACTGAAGCTTTCTTT. As protein: CASSPSTDILNTEAFF. This sequence joins TRBV28 and TRBJ1-1; TRBD1 is a possible D gene (5 bases). The germline gives CDR1 MDHEN, CDR2 SYDVKM. V was pared by 5 bases and J by 0 bases, with 16 bases between. This CDR3 has 16 amino acids.

As to this clonotype: This sequence may be a read error, since a much larger clone differs from it by one base. The gene calls are TRBV29-1 and TRBJ1-2; 7 bases map to TRBD1. In germline, CDR1 is SQVTM, CDR2 ANQGSEA. This CDR3 has 15 residues. This CDR3 reads CGCGYDRALDYGYTF. CDR3 nucleotide sequence: TGCGGCTGCGGATATGACAGGGCGCTAGACTATGGCTACACCTTC. Full variable domain (remainder filled in from reference TRBV29-1 and TRBJ1-2): SAVISQKPSRDICQRGTSLTIQCQVDSQVTMMFWYRQQPGQSLTLIATANQGSEATYESGFVIDKFPISRPNLTFSTLTVSNMSPEDSSIYLCGCGYDRALDYGYTFGSGTRLTVV.

This clonotype was found many times. V is TRBV12-3 or TRBV12-4 and J is TRBJ1-1; D call uncertain. V was pared by 5 bases and J by 0 bases, with 7 bases between. This CDR3 spans 13 amino acids. CDR3 nucleotide sequence: TGTGCCAGCAGTATCAGCGTGAACACTGAAGCTTTCTTT. This encodes CASSISVNTEAFF.

V is TRBV6-5 and J is TRBJ2-6; D is undetermined. Germline CDR1 is MNHEY and CDR2 is SVGAGI. V lost 4 bases to trimming and J lost 1 base, with 14 bases between them. The CDR3 extends over 17 amino acids. In DNA form, the CDR3 reads TGTGCCAGCAGTTTGGCTTCATCATGGTCTGGGGCCAACGTCCTGACTTTC. Its protein is CASSLASSWSGANVLTF.

This clonotype was seen a handful of times. This rearrangement joins TRBV28 to TRBJ1-2; TRBD1 agrees at 9 bases. V shed 6 bases, J shed 7 bases, and the junction held 6 bases outside the gene matches. Per germline, CDR1 MDHEN and CDR2 SYDVKM. The CDR3 sequence is 13 residues long. The CDR3, as DNA: TGTGCCAGCAGATCGACAGGGGGGACTGGCTACACCTTC. This translates into CASRSTGGTGYTF.